This T cell receptor (beta chain) emerged from a study of monozygotic twins with inflammatory bowel disease. Study conclusions and caveats: Relative to healthy twins, IBD patients had fewer clonotypes in common with others, a gap that was especially apparent with disease activity.

TCRdb reprocessed the 5' RACE reads; each CDR3 protein has one entry and no DNA is given. This repertoire comprises a few hundred thousand distinct CDR3 sequences; its ten largest clones make up 2.5% to 3%. A remark on this clonotype: Antigen specificity is unknown.

Germline CDR1 and CDR2: KGHSH and LQKENI. The CDR3 consists of 15 residues. Sequenced sample: blood. This chain uses TRBV18 with TRBJ2-2. The sequence was obtained from a human donor with ulcerative colitis or Crohn's disease, or a healthy co-twin of an affected twin (not recorded which). This chain's CDR3 is CASSPLVTNTGELFF.